This T cell receptor (beta chain) was obtained from a study of CD8 T cells in ankylosing spondylitis. Notes on the study in general: Clones that were linked to disease were CD8+ and were relatively rare in peripheral blood. Disease-linked clones reportedly showed significant enrichment in matched ankylosing spondylitis synovial fluid. Ankylosing spondylitis blood appeared to be characterized by a TCR beta motif of about eight highly homologous variants.

The CDR3 length is 14 residues. The J segment lost 3 bases and the V segment lost 7 bases, leaving 11 bases of the junction unmatched. CDR1 is GTSNPN and CDR2 is SVGIG in the germline V gene (reference sequence). In TCRdb, the 5' RACE reads were re-called with MiXCR into one record per CDR3 protein. The profile covers 150,000 to 200,000 distinct CDR3 sequences, with about 16% appearing a single time and about 7.6% taken by the ten largest. Notes on this clonotype: Its antigen is not known.

The V and J genes are TRBV30 and TRBJ1-2, with 7 bases identical to TRBD1. This sequence originates from a male donor with ankylosing spondylitis or in good health (not recorded which). What was sequenced was blood, either unsorted or a sorted T cell fraction (not recorded which). As DNA, the CDR3 is TGTGCCTATACCGCGGGGACAGATTACTATGGCTACACCTTC. Translated: CAYTAGTDYYGYTF.